A selection of T cell receptor beta chains follows, all from one sample in a study of lymphopenia after photon versus proton radiotherapy. Libraries were prepared by immunoSEQ multiplex PCR; TCRdb keeps only in-frame clonotypes and omits some of them. This repertoire shows around 29,000 clones, around nine tenths found once; its top ten account for approximately 50%. Sequenced here: peripheral blood, sampled from a patient treated with proton-based radiotherapy. All receptors come from a woman aged 60-70 years with cholangiocarcinoma. Some clones in this sample may be carry-over from other donors' samples. Both conserved end residues are part of each CDR3. D genes are given only for firm matches. Clone sizes are given selectively: once, few, many, or a class where the clone is expanded.

J gene | D gene | V gene | clone size | CDR3 DNA | CDR3 protein
TRBJ1-2 | . | TRBV10-3 | . | TGTGCCACCGCGGCCGACAGCTCCTGGTCGGGCTACACCTTC | CATAADSSWSGYTF
TRBJ1-3 | . | TRBV14 | . | TGTGCCAGCAGCGGTACCCCTACTCGGTCCATATATTTT | CASSGTPTRSIYF
TRBJ2-7 | . | TRBV20-1 | few | TGCAGTGCTAGTCAATCGAACGAGCAGTACTTC | CSASQSNEQYF
TRBJ2-7 | TRBD1 | TRBV6-5 | . | TGTGCCAGCAGTCCCGGGACAGCCTCATACGAGCAGTACTTC | CASSPGTASYEQYF
TRBJ1-1 | . | TRBV19 | . | TGTGCCAGTAGTACCGACAGGCCGAACACTGAAGCTTTCTTT | CASSTDRPNTEAFF
TRBJ1-1 | . | TRBV5-6 | . | TGTGCCAGCAGCTTGGTCTTGGTGGGGGACACTGAAGCTTTCTTT | CASSLVLVGDTEAFF
TRBJ2-1 | TRBD1 | TRBV29-1 | . | TGCAGCGTTGCAAGGGACAGGACCTACAATGAGCAGTTCTTC | CSVARDRTYNEQFF
TRBJ2-5 | TRBD1 | TRBV9 | . | TGTGCCAGCAGCTCAGGGGGATGGGAGACCCAGTACTTC | CASSSGGWETQYF
TRBJ1-1 | TRBD1 | TRBV5-1 | . | TGCGCCAGCAGCTCGGACAGGGGCACTGAAGCTTTCTTT | CASSSDRGTEAFF
TRBJ2-7 | . | TRBV28 | . | TGTGCCAGCAGTTTATACAGGGTACACGAGCAGTACTTC | CASSLYRVHEQYF
TRBJ1-5 | TRBD1 | TRBV6-5 | medium-sized | TGTGCCAGCCGGGACAGCGGGAATCAGCCCCAGCATTTT | CASRDSGNQPQHF
TRBJ2-5 | . | TRBV2 | . | TGTGCCAGCAGGGACCTCCAAGAGACCCAGTACTTC | CASRDLQETQYF
TRBJ2-2 | . | TRBV30 | . | TGTGCCTGGAGTCGGGACAACACCGGGGAGCTGTTTTTT | CAWSRDNTGELFF
TRBJ2-1 | TRBD2 | TRBV9 | . | TGTGCCAGCAGCGGTAGCGGGGGGGTCTACAATGAGCAGTTCTTC | CASSGSGGVYNEQFF
TRBJ2-6 | . | TRBV30 | . | TGTGCCCTCAGGTCCCCCCGGCGGGGGGCCAACGTCCTGACTTTC | CALRSPRRGANVLTF